The 9 T cell receptor beta chains reported below all come from one sample, sequenced in a study of CXCR3-negative and CXCR3-positive naive CD8 T cells. 5' RACE with UMI labels generated the TRB cDNA libraries. TCRdb derives one entry per CDR3 protein from the 5' RACE reads, leaving out DNA. The sample has around 95,000 distinct CDR3 sequences; the top ten hold around 1%. These receptors' targets are unknown. Study-wide results and limits: Hydrophobicity of TRB CDR3s was greater in CXCR3-positive naive cells than in CXCR3-negative naive cells.

Sequenced: naive CXCR3+ CD8+ T cells from blood. The subset denotes: CD45RO-CCR7+CD27+CD95- naive CD8+ T cells expressing CXCR3 (TNR3+). These receptors were collected from a human donor in good health. Some clones in this sample may be carry-over from other donors' samples.

This chain links TRBV20-1 with TRBJ2-7. This CDR3 has 12 residues. CDR1 is DFQATT and CDR2 is SNEGSKA in the germline V gene (reference sequence). CDR3 in amino acids: CSARDPDYEQYF.

This rearrangement joins TRBV6-2 or TRBV6-3 to TRBJ2-6. The CDR3 runs 15 residues. The germline V gene encodes CDR1 MNHEY and CDR2 SVGEGT. The CDR3 loop is CASSPRMSGANVLTF.

V usage is TRBV11-2 and J usage is TRBJ2-7. Germline CDR1 reads SGHAT; CDR2 reads FQNNGV. The CDR3 loop spans 14 amino acids. Here the CDR3 reads CASSLVQASYEQYF. Drawing the rest from reference TRBV11-2 and TRBJ2-7, the complete variable domain is EAGVAQSPRYKIIEKRQSVAFWCNPISGHATLYWYQQILGQGPKLLIQFQNNGVVDDSQLPKDRFSAERLKGVDSTLKIQPAKLEDSAVYLCASSLVQASYEQYFGPGTRLTVT.

The chain is built from TRBV29-1 and TRBJ2-3; the D call from TCRdb, TRBD2, cannot be confirmed without DNA. From germline, CDR1 is SQVTM and CDR2 ANQGSEA. The CDR3 consists of 14 residues. This CDR3 is CSEPGLAGADTQYF.

The CDR3: CASLETDRVKVNEQFF. The rearrangement uses TRBV21-1 and TRBJ2-1; the D call of TRBD1 rests on TCRdb alone, since no DNA is present to check it. TRBV21-1 is classified as a pseudogene. CDR3 length equals 16 residues.

The V gene is TRBV7-2, the J gene TRBJ2-7. This CDR3 has 16 residues. Per germline, CDR1 SGHTA and CDR2 FQGNSA. The CDR3 here is CASSLGHLDSSYEQYF. The full variable domain, in which reference TRBV7-2 and TRBJ2-7 provide the parts outside the CDR3, is GAGVSQSPSNKVTEKGKDVELRCDPISGHTALYWYRQSLGQGLEFLIYFQGNSAPDKSGLPSDRFSAERTGGSVSTLTIQRTQQEDSAVYLCASSLGHLDSSYEQYFGPGTRLTVT.

V gene TRBV14 combines with J gene TRBJ2-7; the TRBD2 assignment by TCRdb is unverifiable without DNA. This CDR3 has 15 amino acids. Per germline, CDR1 SGHDN and CDR2 FVKESK. The CDR3 loop is CASSQPKGLSYEQYF.

The chain couples TRBV29-1 to TRBJ2-5; lacking DNA, the TRBD2 call made by TCRdb goes unchecked. The CDR3 spans 13 residues. In germline, CDR1 is SQVTM, CDR2 ANQGSEA. This chain's CDR3 is CSFVRGGRETQYF.

The gene calls are TRBV7-9 and TRBJ2-7; TCRdb designates TRBD1, a call that cannot be tested without DNA. The CDR3 has 13 amino acids. In germline, CDR1 is SEHNR, CDR2 FQNEAQ (reference sequence). The CDR3 loop is CASSYDSYYEQYF.